This T cell receptor (beta chain) was captured by sequencing in a study of blood T cell repertoires in COVID-19. Study in general: Italy, Spain and the United States were the sources of the convalescent and acute COVID-19 samples.

V dropped 4 bases and J dropped 5 bases, with 18 bases sitting between them. The CDR3 spans 15 residues. Germline V CDR1 and CDR2: GTSNPN, SVGIG (reference sequence). Per the original methods: Reference gene primer amplification in the assay estimated nucleated cell counts. This table comes from immunoSEQ multiplex PCR, and its TCRdb copy is limited to in-frame clones, with some not included. The DNA gave D and trimming, while V, J and clone size come from that table. The table includes about 110,000 clones, around 89% detected once. Sequenced input: peripheral blood. The source of this sequence is a man aged 35-49 years with active or convalescent COVID-19. The chain is built from TRBV30 and TRBJ1-5; possible D gene TRBD1, 6 bases. CDR3 nucleotides: TGTGCCTGGACCCCCCTAGGGGGAATAGATCAGCCCCAGCATTTT. Translation gives CAWTPLGGIDQPQHF. Combining the CDR3 with reference TRBV30 and TRBJ1-5 gives the whole variable domain SQTIHQWPATLVQPVGSPLSLECTVEGTSNPNLYWYRQAAGRGLQLLFYSVGIGQISSEVPQNLSASRPQDRQFILSSKKLLLSDSGFYLCAWTPLGGIDQPQHFGDGTRLSIL.